Listed below are T cell receptor beta chains from one sample, sequenced in a study of vaccination effects on CD4 cells after COVID-19. The antigens these receptors bind are not known. The repertoire was sequenced with immunoSEQ multiplex PCR; TCRdb's copy has only in-frame clones and lacks some. This table holds tens of thousands of clones, 81% found once. Sequences were derived from CD4+ T cells from PBMCs cultured with HCoV-229E spike peptides, sampled after COVID-19 vaccination. The origin of the receptors is a human donor who received a COVID-19 vaccine. Each CDR3 is given without its conserved first and last residue. D genes are given only for firm matches.

CDR3,D,V
ASSQVGGSTDTQY,NA,TRBV3-1/TRBV3-2
ASSLGDRGPGDTQY,TRBD1,TRBV7-3
ASSLTGVSYNEQF,NA,TRBV5-1
ASSTRLAAQY,TRBD2,TRBV7-2
ASSLQGAKGYT,TRBD1,TRBV7-2
ASSAYNTEAF,NA,TRBV9
ASSLTSLSNTGELF,NA,TRBV7-3
ASSYSIYGGYGYT,NA,TRBV6-5
ASSPSSLTGETQY,NA,TRBV18
ASSPPSEETQY,NA,TRBV18
ASSTAGLTSGNTIY,NA,TRBV5-1
ASSPSGSYNSPLH,NA,TRBV18
ASTPKANNRAVSNIQY,NA,TRBV19
SVEEGSETQY,NA,TRBV29-1
ASGGRDGEETQY,NA,TRBV2
ASSLLYSNQPQH,NA,TRBV7-9
ASSLSYGGNTIY,NA,TRBV5-1
ASSARGQANTEAF,TRBD1,TRBV25-1
ASSPYGDGGNIQY,NA,TRBV5-1
ASSQDFGTATGDTQY,NA,TRBV4-1
ASSKGQGAPGPQH,NA,TRBV21-1
ASTRDTGVGGYT,TRBD1,TRBV2
ASSVAGQNSPLH,NA,TRBV9
ASSLGGGASNEQF,TRBD2,TRBV7-9
ATSRGGTGHGNEQF,TRBD1,TRBV15
ASSETQGRGYT,NA,TRBV7-3
ASRSRPENTEAF,NA,TRBV7-2
ASSQRLAGENTGELF,TRBD2,TRBV11-2
ASSLRTSAYNEQF,TRBD2,TRBV7-2
AISAPGSGKAYNEQF,NA,TRBV10-3
ASSENWDRATSPLH,TRBD1,TRBV2
ASSVDLSGGQF,TRBD2,TRBV9
ASSVGDSYYGYT,TRBD1,TRBV7-2
ASSVVQGGGYT,NA,TRBV9
ASSQGYTEAF,NA,TRBV3-1/TRBV3-2
ASSLPQSDPRF,NA,TRBV23-1
ASSPRDTLNTEAF,NA,TRBV9
ATKRAGGTDTQY,TRBD2,TRBV24-1